These 22 T cell receptor beta chains were sequenced from one sample in a study of blood T cell repertoires in COVID-19. Sequencing was performed with immunoSEQ multiplex PCR; in TCRdb, only in-frame clones are kept and a portion is missing. Among more than 150,000 clones listed, about 80% were seen once. Sample: peripheral blood. The receptor source for this set is a man between 60 and 75 years old with acute or convalescent COVID-19.

In this sample, this clone turned up once. DNA for the CDR3: TGTGCCAGTAGTATCCTCCATAGCGGGAGGGCAACGTACACCGGGGAGCTGTTTTTT. Protein: CASSILHSGRATYTGELFF. This chain connects TRBV19 to TRBJ2-2; 11 positions match TRBD2. The V gene's germline CDR1 is LNHDA and CDR2 SQIVND (reference sequence). V was pared by 3 bases and J by 3 bases, with 12 bases of the junction left unmatched. This CDR3 is built from 19 residues.

The V gene is TRBV12-5, the J gene TRBJ1-3; possible D gene TRBD1, 6 bases. Trimming left V 4 bases short and J 2 bases short, with 12 bases between. The germline gives CDR1 LGHNT, CDR2 FRNRAP. The CDR3 contains 15 residues. This CDR3 reads CASGSQGYPGNTIYF. CDR3 bases: TGTGCTAGTGGTTCACAGGGCTACCCTGGAAACACCATATATTTT.

For the CDR3, the DNA is TGTGCCAGCAGCTCGGGGGGGGCAGCTGAAAAACTGTTTTTT. This gives the protein CASSSGGAAEKLFF. This chain joins TRBV5-4 and TRBJ1-4; maybe TRBD1 (6 bases). This CDR3 spans 14 amino acids. The ends were cut back, 3 bases at V and 7 bases at J, with 13 bases in the middle. Germline CDR1 reads SGHNT; CDR2 reads YYREEE (reference sequence).

The chain links TRBV7-2 to TRBJ2-3, with 8 bases identical to TRBD1. Germline trimming cut 5 bases from V and 3 bases from J; bases unmatched to any gene: 4. Germline lookup yields CDR1 SGHTA and CDR2 FQGNSA. The CDR3 consists of 14 residues. The CDR3 is CASSGRQGTDTQYF. CDR3 bases: TGTGCCAGCAGCGGACGACAGGGGACAGATACGCAGTATTTT.

The J gene is TRBJ2-7, the V gene TRBV5-4, with 12 bases identical to TRBD2. V lost 0 bases, J lost 4 bases, and 8 bases stayed unmatched. Germline V gives CDR1 SGHNT, CDR2 YYREEE (reference sequence). The CDR3 is 17 amino acids. The CDR3 region is CASSLALTSGSLYEQYF. The CDR3 coding sequence is TGTGCCAGCAGCTTGGCCTTGACTAGCGGGAGTTTATACGAGCAGTACTTC.

The chain employs TRBV19 and TRBJ2-5; 8 nucleotides match TRBD2. In germline, CDR1 is LNHDA, CDR2 SQIVND (reference sequence). The CDR3 is 14 amino acids. V lost 9 bases, J lost 10 bases, and 16 bases stayed unmatched. CDR3 sequence (DNA): TGTGCCAGCCTCCTCGGGGTTTCGGGGGGGGTCCAGTACTTC. This gives the protein CASLLGVSGGVQYF.

The chain carries TRBV7-3 and TRBJ2-6; the D gene is possibly TRBD1 (6 bases). Per germline, CDR1 SGHTA and CDR2 FQGTGA. Trimming shortened V by 4 bases and J by 3 bases, and 10 bases separated the two germline ends. The CDR3 covers 15 residues. CDR3 coding DNA: TGTGCCAGCAGCTCAGGACAGCTTGGGGCCAACGTCCTGACTTTC. Protein: CASSSGQLGANVLTF. Filled out from reference TRBV7-3 and TRBJ2-6, the complete variable domain reads GAGVSQTPSNKVTEKGKYVELRCDPISGHTALYWYRQSLGQGPEFLIYFQGTGAADDSGLPNDRFFAVRPEGSVSTLKIQRTERGDSAVYLCASSSGQLGANVLTFGAGSRLTVL.

The chain has TRBV19 and TRBJ1-4; TRBD1 might be the D (6 bases). Germline V CDR1 and CDR2: LNHDA, SQIVND (reference sequence). V was clipped by 2 bases and J by 10 bases, with 11 bases between them. The CDR3 contains 13 residues. CDR3 nucleotides: TGTGCCAGTAGTATAAGGGGGAAAGCAAAACTGTTTTTT. It encodes CASSIRGKAKLFF.

This clone was found a few times. The chain couples TRBV7-8 to TRBJ1-2, with D hard to call. This CDR3 is built from 15 residues. Trimming pared 5 bases from V and 2 bases from J, leaving 15 bases between. Germline CDR1 is SGHVS and CDR2 is FQNEAQ. For the CDR3, the DNA is TGTGCCAGCAGCCCGTCGGTCGCGGGAAACTATGGCTACACCTTC. Residues: CASSPSVAGNYGYTF.

There are a few counts of this clone. This chain joins TRBV2 and TRBJ1-5; 7 bases align to TRBD1. CDR1 is SNHLY, CDR2 FYNNEI, per germline. Losses at the gene ends were 0 bases for V and 7 bases for J; bases not matched to a gene: 6. The CDR3 covers 15 residues. For the CDR3, the DNA is TGTGCCAGCAGTGAAGCGAACAGGGGATGGCAGCCCCAGCATTTT. Its translation is CASSEANRGWQPQHF.

V usage is TRBV5-4 and J usage is TRBJ2-7; TRBD1 might be the D (6 bases). CDR3 size: 15 residues. CDR1 is SGHNT and CDR2 is YYREEE in the germline V gene (reference sequence). Trimming took off 2 bases at V and 1 base at J, with 13 bases between the two ends. The CDR3 here is CASSFGGSLSYEQYF. The CDR3 DNA reads as TGTGCCAGCAGCTTTGGGGGCTCTCTTTCCTACGAGCAGTACTTC.

The chain links TRBV4-1 to TRBJ2-7; a weak D match, TRBD1 (5 bases). V was pared by 9 bases and J by 1 base, with 13 bases between. Germline V gene lookup returns CDR1 MGHRA and CDR2 YSYEKL. There are 13 residues in the CDR3. CDR3 in DNA: TGCGCCAGTGGCCCAGGGCCTTCCTACGAGCAGTACTTC. This translates into CASGPGPSYEQYF.

This clone was seen only once. This chain links TRBV19 with TRBJ2-7; 7 bases map to TRBD1. Germline V gene data show CDR1 as LNHDA and CDR2 as SQIVND (reference sequence). After removal of 2 bases from V and 2 bases from J, the junction contained 18 bases not matched to a gene. The CDR3 is 19 residues long. CDR3 in amino acids: CASSISLEFWGTDPYEQYF. The CDR3 bases are TGTGCCAGTAGTATATCATTGGAGTTTTGGGGGACAGACCCCTACGAGCAGTACTTC. Full variable domain (remainder filled in from reference TRBV19 and TRBJ2-7): DGGITQSPKYLFRKEGQNVTLSCEQNLNHDAMYWYRQDPGQGLRLIYYSQIVNDFQKGDIAEGYSVSREKKESFPLTVTSAQKNPTAFYLCASSISLEFWGTDPYEQYFGPGTRLTVT.

The chain joins TRBV6-1 to TRBJ1-4; D is possibly TRBD1 (5 bases). Germline V gives CDR1 MNHNS, CDR2 SASEGT. Trimming shortened V by 1 base and J by 7 bases, and 10 bases separated the two germline ends. The CDR3 is made up of 14 amino acids. CDR3 protein: CASSEVREGEKLFF. CDR3 bases: TGTGCCAGCAGTGAAGTCAGGGAGGGTGAAAAACTGTTTTTT.

The V and J genes are TRBV4-2 and TRBJ2-7; TRBD2 aligns across 7 bases. Germline V lookup: CDR1 LGHNA, CDR2 YNFKEQ. With V trimmed by 3 bases and J by 2 bases, 10 bases remained unmatched. The CDR3 loop spans 16 amino acids. This chain's CDR3 is CASSQQNREGPYEQYF. The DNA for the CDR3 is TGTGCCAGCAGCCAGCAAAATAGGGAGGGCCCCTACGAGCAGTACTTC.

Details on this clone: This CDR3 is also generated by other DNA sequences in the sample. J is TRBJ1-5 and V is TRBV6-5; possibly TRBD1 for D (6 bases). Germline CDR1 MNHEY, CDR2 SVGAGI. CDR3 size: 15 residues. The V and J ends lost 0 bases and 4 bases respectively, with 10 bases between them. Here the CDR3 reads CASSYSGQGNQPQHF. Here the CDR3 DNA reads TGTGCCAGCAGTTACTCTGGCCAGGGGAATCAGCCCCAGCATTTT.

The chain has TRBV7-2 and TRBJ2-5; 10 bases line up with TRBD2. J was trimmed by 4 bases and V by 4 bases; bases with no gene match: 15. In germline, CDR1 is SGHTA, CDR2 FQGNSA. CDR3 length: 18 amino acids. CDR3 in amino acids: CASSWRGGLAVLGETQYF. The CDR3 region has the DNA TGTGCCAGCAGCTGGAGGGGAGGACTAGCGGTGTTGGGAGAGACCCAGTACTTC.

J is TRBJ2-6 and V is TRBV19, with TRBD2 identical over 7 bases. Germline V gene sequence: CDR1 LNHDA, CDR2 SQIVND (reference sequence). After removal of 5 bases from V and 0 bases from J, the junction contained 7 bases not matched to a gene. The CDR3 totals 17 residues. The DNA of the CDR3 is TGTGCCAGTAGTCCCCGGGGAGGGAGCTCTGGGGCCAACGTCCTGACTTTC. Protein sequence: CASSPRGGSSGANVLTF.

V gene TRBV11-2 combines with J gene TRBJ1-6, with a weak D call TRBD1 (6 bases). Germline CDR1 and CDR2: SGHAT and FQNNGV. The CDR3 totals 15 residues. Trimming took off 2 bases at V and 3 bases at J, with 8 bases between the two ends. The CDR3 DNA reads TGTGCCAGCAGCTTACTGGACAGCTATAATTCACCCCTCCACTTT. This translates into CASSLLDSYNSPLHF.

This clone showed up just once. The V gene is TRBV7-3, the J gene TRBJ1-2; D gene ambiguous. CDR1 SGHTA and CDR2 FQGTGA come from the germline V gene. The CDR3 has 14 amino acids. V gave up 2 bases and J gave up 4 bases, with 11 bases separating them. The CDR3 DNA reads TGTGCCAGCAGCTTATCGGGTGGAGCCTATGGCTACACCTTC. Translating gives CASSLSGGAYGYTF.

The chain combines TRBV9 with TRBJ2-3; 10 bases fit TRBD2. The V gene end was trimmed by 2 bases and the J gene end by 6 bases; junction bases not matched to a gene: 9. The CDR3 sequence is 16 residues long. From germline, CDR1 is SGDLS and CDR2 YYNGEE. CDR3: CASSVSSGGAGDTQYF. CDR3 sequence (DNA): TGTGCCAGCAGCGTCTCCAGCGGGGGGGCAGGGGATACGCAGTATTTT.

The J gene is TRBJ1-5, the V gene TRBV5-3; unclear D gene. TRBV5-3 is placed among ORFs of uncertain function. This CDR3 comprises 12 residues. V dropped 5 bases and J dropped 5 bases, with 8 bases sitting between them. This chain's CDR3 is CARRAPHQPQHF. In nucleotides, the CDR3 is TGTGCCAGAAGGGCCCCCCATCAGCCCCAGCATTTT.